The rows below give T cell receptor beta chains drawn from one sample of a study of metastatic and nonmetastatic thyroid tumors. TCRdb reprocessed the PCR reads using MiXCR. The sample has some 19,000 clones, 15% to 19% seen once. Source material: blood. The receptor set was obtained from a female donor with papillary thyroid cancer or a benign thyroid nodule (not recorded which). Some clones in this sample may be carry-over from other donors' samples. Each CDR3 is given with its conserved first and last residue. The D gene is left open where the match is weak. Clone size is not always given. Where it is, it says once, few, many or a class for expanded clones.

j_call cdr3_length d_call clone_size v_call cdr3_nt cdr3_aa
TRBJ2-7 14 TRBD1 many TRBV12-3/TRBV12-4 TGTGCCAGCAGTTTCTGGGACAGGTCCGGCGAGCAGTACTTC CASSFWDRSGEQYF
TRBJ2-6 15 NA many TRBV2 TGTGCCAGCAGATACAGGATCTCTGGGGCCAACGTCCTGACTTTC CASRYRISGANVLTF
TRBJ2-1 14 TRBD2 many TRBV6-5 TGTGCCAGCAGTTACAGCGGGAGCTTCAATGAGCAGTTCTTC CASSYSGSFNEQFF
TRBJ1-1 15 TRBD1 NA TRBV7-2 TGTGCCAGCACCCAGCGGCACAGGGGGAGGTCTGAAGCTTTCTTT CASTQRHRGRSEAFF
TRBJ2-5 13 NA few TRBV18 TGTGCCAGCTCACCGGGTGGGTTCGAGACCCAGTACTTC CASSPGGFETQYF
TRBJ2-7 12 NA medium-sized TRBV3-1 TGTGCCAGCAGCCTACGAAGGGCGGAGCAGTACTTC CASSLRRAEQYF
TRBJ2-1 21 TRBD2 many TRBV7-2 TGTGCCAGCAGCTTAGCGTTGGGTTCTAGCGGGAGGGCTTCAGCTGATCATGAGCAGTTCTTC CASSLALGSSGRASADHEQFF
TRBJ1-6 14 TRBD1 NA TRBV20-1 TGCAGTGCTCATGAGGACAGGGTGAATTGTCGGCTCCACTTT CSAHEDRVNCRLHF
TRBJ2-6 16 NA many TRBV6-1 TGTGCCAGCAGTGAAGTTCCGGGATCTGGGGCCAACGTCCTGACTTTC CASSEVPGSGANVLTF
TRBJ2-2 16 NA medium-sized TRBV11-2 TGTGCCAGCAGCCCTCTCCGCGGGACGAACACCGGGGAGCTGTTTTTT CASSPLRGTNTGELFF
TRBJ2-2 12 NA few TRBV6-2/TRBV6-3 TGTGCCAGCAGTTACACCACCGGGGAGCTGTTTTTT CASSYTTGELFF
TRBJ1-2 14 NA many TRBV6-2/TRBV6-3 TGTGCCAGCAGTTACTGGGGGTCGACCAATGGCTACACCTTC CASSYWGSTNGYTF
TRBJ2-5 15 TRBD1 many TRBV20-1 TGCAGTGCTAGAGATTTCGGACAGGGTACGGAGACCCAGTACTTC CSARDFGQGTETQYF
TRBJ2-3 14 TRBD2 many TRBV9 TGTGCCAGCAGCGCCGGGACTAGCGGAAATACGCAGTATTTT CASSAGTSGNTQYF
TRBJ1-1 14 NA many TRBV30 TGTGCCTGGAGTTCTGGCAGGGGTGCGACTGAAGCTTTCTTT CAWSSGRGATEAFF
TRBJ2-7 17 NA once TRBV9 TGTGCCAGCAGCGTACACGACGGTGGGGGGTCTGGAGACGAGCAGTACTTC CASSVHDGGGSGDEQYF
TRBJ2-7 15 NA medium-sized TRBV20-1 TGCAGTGCTAGAGATAAGTGGGACCACCCCTTTGTGCAGTACTTC CSARDKWDHPFVQYF
TRBJ1-2 11 NA NA TRBV2 TGTGCCAGCATCTCGTTCTATGGCTACACCTTC CASISFYGYTF
TRBJ1-6 15 TRBD1 many TRBV5-1 TGCGCCAGCAGCTTGATTGGACAGGGTAATTCACCCCTCCACTTT CASSLIGQGNSPLHF
TRBJ2-7 17 NA many TRBV11-3 TGTGCCAGCAGCAAACCCAAAGGACAGATACTCTCCTACGAGCAGTACTTC CASSKPKGQILSYEQYF
TRBJ2-3 14 NA many TRBV20-1 TGCAGTGGCCTCCGCGGCCTCGGCACAGATACGCAGTATTTT CSGLRGLGTDTQYF
TRBJ2-2 13 NA many TRBV5-6 TGTGCCAGCAACTCCCCGACTAGTAGGGAGCTGTTTTTT CASNSPTSRELFF
TRBJ1-2 12 NA many TRBV28 TGTGCCAGCAGCCCCCGTGCCTATGGCTACACCTTC CASSPRAYGYTF
TRBJ2-6 15 NA many TRBV12-3/TRBV12-4 TGTGCCAGCAGTTCCGGGAGATCTGGGGCCAACGTCCTGACTTTC CASSSGRSGANVLTF
TRBJ2-7 15 NA many TRBV18 TGTGCCAGCTCACCACCCAGGGGGGAATCTCGGGAGCAGTACTTC CASSPPRGESREQYF
TRBJ1-6 15 TRBD1 many TRBV5-1 TGCGCCAGCAGCGGACAGGGGGCTGGAAATTCACCCCTCCACTTT CASSGQGAGNSPLHF
TRBJ2-2 15 TRBD2 many TRBV10-2 TGCGCCAGCCGGAGACTAGCGGGGAACACCGGGGAGCTGTTTTTT CASRRLAGNTGELFF
TRBJ2-1 14 TRBD1 NA TRBV11-2 TGTGCCAGCAGGACATATACAGGGGGCGATGAGCAGTTCTTC CASRTYTGGDEQFF
TRBJ1-6 19 NA many TRBV28 TGTGCCAGCAGTTCATTATACGCTCGCCCGAGCTCCTATAATTCACCCCTCCACTTT CASSSLYARPSSYNSPLHF
TRBJ2-1 16 NA many TRBV11-2 TGTGCCAGCAGACGTGGGGGCGACAGCTCCTACAATGAGCAGTTCTTC CASRRGGDSSYNEQFF
TRBJ2-7 13 NA many TRBV9 TGTGCCAGCAGCGGGACATCCACCTACGAGCAGTACTTC CASSGTSTYEQYF
TRBJ2-3 16 TRBD2 many TRBV9 TGTGCCAGCAGCGTAGGGATAGCGGGAGAGGGGAATACGCAGTATTTT CASSVGIAGEGNTQYF
TRBJ2-7 13 TRBD1 NA TRBV20-1 TGCAGTGCCAGGACAGGTTCTGGGTACGAGCAGTACTTC CSARTGSGYEQYF
TRBJ2-2 16 TRBD2 NA TRBV20-1 TGCAGTGCTAGAGATATCGCGGGAGGTCCGGGCGGGGAGCTGTTTTTT CSARDIAGGPGGELFF
TRBJ2-3 16 TRBD2 many TRBV4-3 TGCGCCAGCAGCCAAGATGGTAGCGGGAGGGCCGATACGCAGTATTTT CASSQDGSGRADTQYF
TRBJ1-2 15 NA NA TRBV6-4 TGTGCCAGCAGTGATGGGCTTATCGATCAAGGGGGCTACACCTTC CASSDGLIDQGGYTF
TRBJ1-1 16 TRBD1 NA TRBV28 TGTGCCAGCAGTTTAGATCAGGGGGTGGGCTACGCTGAAGCTTTCTTT CASSLDQGVGYAEAFF
TRBJ1-1 14 NA many TRBV20-1 TGCAGTGCTAGAGGGGGGACGGTTAACACTGAAGCTTTCTTT CSARGGTVNTEAFF
TRBJ2-2 15 NA many TRBV7-2 TGTGCCAGCAGGCAAGGCTCAGGGTCGTCCGGGGAGCTGTTTTTT CASRQGSGSSGELFF
TRBJ2-5 14 NA once TRBV5-1 TGCGCCAGCAGGTCTCAGGGATCGTGGGAGACCCAGTACTTC CASRSQGSWETQYF
TRBJ2-2 15 NA NA TRBV24-1 TGTGCCACCAGTCAATCGTTAAGGAACACCGGGGAGCTGTTTTTT CATSQSLRNTGELFF
TRBJ2-1 17 TRBD2 NA TRBV11-2 TGTGCCAGCAGCTTAGAAACGCTAGCGGGAGTTTATAATGAGCAGTTCTTC CASSLETLAGVYNEQFF
TRBJ1-2 13 TRBD1 many TRBV20-1 TGCAGGGGAGGATCCCAGGGGGCTGGTGGCTACACCTTC CRGGSQGAGGYTF
TRBJ2-7 11 NA many TRBV11-2 TGTGCCAGCGGCTTAGTTGACGAGCAGCACTTC CASGLVDEQHF
TRBJ2-7 13 NA NA TRBV4-3 TGCGCCAGCAGCCAAGAAGGCGGGGTTGGGCAGTACTTC CASSQEGGVGQYF
TRBJ1-1 16 NA many TRBV20-1 TGCAGTGCTAGGATACCTAGGCGGGGGGTGAGAACTGAAGCTTTCTTT CSARIPRRGVRTEAFF
TRBJ1-1 14 NA many TRBV7-2 TGTGCCAGCAGCTTAGCGTTAGGGGCGAAAGAAGCTTTCTTT CASSLALGAKEAFF
TRBJ1-1 14 NA many TRBV2 TGTGCCAGCATCGTGACATATATGAACACTGAAGCTTTCTTT CASIVTYMNTEAFF
TRBJ1-2 13 NA many TRBV6-4 TGTGCCAGCAGTGCCGTCACAGGGTCTGGCTACACCTTC CASSAVTGSGYTF
TRBJ2-1 18 NA NA TRBV5-1 TGCGCCAGCAGCTTGTGGGGATTAGGACAGTCCTCCTACAATGAGCAGTTCTTC CASSLWGLGQSSYNEQFF
TRBJ2-3 14 NA many TRBV9 TGTGCCAGCAGCGTTTCCGGGCCGACAGATACGCAGTATTTT CASSVSGPTDTQYF
TRBJ1-1 13 NA many TRBV30 TGTGCCTGGACCCGGAAGGTAGTCACTGAAGCTTTCTTT CAWTRKVVTEAFF
TRBJ1-1 14 TRBD1 many TRBV20-1 TGCAGTGCTAGGCACAGGGGGGGGAACACTGAAGCTTTCTTT CSARHRGGNTEAFF
TRBJ1-2 14 TRBD1 few TRBV19 TGTGCCAGTAGTCCGACAGGGGCTGCTTATGGCTACACCTTC CASSPTGAAYGYTF